Reported below is one TCR beta chain. Germline V gene lookup returns CDR1 SGHKS and CDR2 YYEKEE (reference sequence). The CDR3 runs to 15 residues. Trimming removed 4 bases from V and 3 bases from J, with 15 bases in between. Clones were read by immunoSEQ multiplex PCR, and TCRdb kept only the in-frame ones, dropping some. Of 2,500,000 or so clones detected, just under 95% appear once; the ten largest clones hold about 0.36%. This sample was taken from a study of shared clonotypes between healthy human individuals. The chain combines TRBV5-5 with TRBJ2-3; no clear D. The origin of this receptor is a man between 18 and 29 years old in good health. Some clones in this sample may be carry-over from other donors' samples. What was sequenced was naive CD4+ T cells from PBMCs. The sample's subset: CD45RA+ positively selected. CDR3 sequence (DNA): TGTGCCAGCAGCAGGACCTGGAAAGGTACAGATACGCAGTATTTT. This encodes CASSRTWKGTDTQYF.